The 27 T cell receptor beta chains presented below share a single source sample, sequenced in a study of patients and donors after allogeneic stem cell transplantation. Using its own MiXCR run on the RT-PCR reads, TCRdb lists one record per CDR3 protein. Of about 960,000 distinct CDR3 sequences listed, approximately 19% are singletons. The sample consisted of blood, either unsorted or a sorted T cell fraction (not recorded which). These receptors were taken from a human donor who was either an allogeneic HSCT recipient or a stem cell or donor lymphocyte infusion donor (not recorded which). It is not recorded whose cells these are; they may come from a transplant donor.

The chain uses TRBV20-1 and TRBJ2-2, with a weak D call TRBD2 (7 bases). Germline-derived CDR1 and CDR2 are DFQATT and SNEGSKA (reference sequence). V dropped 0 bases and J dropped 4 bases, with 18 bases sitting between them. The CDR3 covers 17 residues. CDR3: CSARETGGRASTGELFF. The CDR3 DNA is TGCAGTGCTAGAGAGACGGGGGGCAGGGCAAGCACCGGGGAGCTGTTTTTT.

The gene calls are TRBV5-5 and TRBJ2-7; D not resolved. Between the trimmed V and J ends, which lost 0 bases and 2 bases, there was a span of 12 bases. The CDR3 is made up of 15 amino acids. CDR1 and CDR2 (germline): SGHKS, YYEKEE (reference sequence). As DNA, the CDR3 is TGTGCCAGCAGCTTGGAAGGTCACCAAACCTACGAGCAGTACTTC. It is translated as CASSLEGHQTYEQYF.

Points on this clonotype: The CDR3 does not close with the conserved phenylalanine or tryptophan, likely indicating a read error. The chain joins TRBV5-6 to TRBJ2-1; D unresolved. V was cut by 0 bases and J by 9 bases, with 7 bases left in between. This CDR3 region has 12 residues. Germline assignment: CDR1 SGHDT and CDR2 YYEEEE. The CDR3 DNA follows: TGTGCCAGCAGCTTGGGGGCCGTTGAGCAGTTCTAC. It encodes CASSLGAVEQFY.

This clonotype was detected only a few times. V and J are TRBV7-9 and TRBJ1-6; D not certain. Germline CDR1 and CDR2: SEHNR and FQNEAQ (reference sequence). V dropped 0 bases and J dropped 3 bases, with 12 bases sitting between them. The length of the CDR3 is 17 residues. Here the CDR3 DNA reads TGTGCCAGCAGCTTAGCGGATTGGGAGTTCTATAATTCACCCCTCCACTTT. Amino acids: CASSLADWEFYNSPLHF.

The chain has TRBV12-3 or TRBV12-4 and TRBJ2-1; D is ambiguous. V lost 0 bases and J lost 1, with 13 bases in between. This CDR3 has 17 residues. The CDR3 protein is CASSLAPVGRSYNEQFF. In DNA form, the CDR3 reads TGTGCCAGCAGTTTAGCGCCCGTCGGGCGGTCCTACAATGAGCAGTTCTTC.

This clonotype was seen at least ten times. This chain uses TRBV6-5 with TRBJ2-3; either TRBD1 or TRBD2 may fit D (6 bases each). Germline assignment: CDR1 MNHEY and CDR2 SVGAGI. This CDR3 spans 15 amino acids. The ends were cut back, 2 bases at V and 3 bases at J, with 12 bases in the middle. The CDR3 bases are TGTGCCAGCAGTTACGGAGGGGGTATGACAGATACGCAGTATTTT. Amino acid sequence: CASSYGGGMTDTQYF.

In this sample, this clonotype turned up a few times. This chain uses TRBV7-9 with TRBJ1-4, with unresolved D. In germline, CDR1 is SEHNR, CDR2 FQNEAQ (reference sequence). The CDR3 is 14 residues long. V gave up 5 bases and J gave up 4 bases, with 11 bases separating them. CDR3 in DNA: TGTGCCAGCAGCCAGACGGCCTATAATGAAAAACTGTTTTTT. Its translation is CASSQTAYNEKLFF. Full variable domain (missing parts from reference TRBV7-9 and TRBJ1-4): DTGVSQNPRHKITKRGQNVTFRCDPISEHNRLYWYRQTLGQGPEFLTYFQNEAQLEKSRLLSDRFSAERPKGSFSTLEIQRTEQGDSAMYLCASSQTAYNEKLFFGSGTQLSVL.

This CDR3 reads CASSIAGQGAYEQYF. The CDR3 bases are TGTGCCAGCAGCATAGCGGGACAGGGGGCTTACGAGCAGTACTTC. The rearrangement uses TRBV9 and TRBJ2-7; 12 bases fit TRBD1. The CDR3 is 15 residues long. Germline CDR1 reads SGDLS; CDR2 reads YYNGEE. J was trimmed by 4 bases and V by 4 bases; bases with no gene match: 6.

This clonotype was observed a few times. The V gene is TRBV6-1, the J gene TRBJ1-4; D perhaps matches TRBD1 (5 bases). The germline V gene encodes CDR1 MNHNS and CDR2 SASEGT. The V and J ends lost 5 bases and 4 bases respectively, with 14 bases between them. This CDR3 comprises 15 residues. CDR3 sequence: CASSLRGRFNEKLFF. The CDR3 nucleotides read TGTGCCAGCAGTCTTCGGGGCCGTTTTAATGAAAAACTGTTTTTT.

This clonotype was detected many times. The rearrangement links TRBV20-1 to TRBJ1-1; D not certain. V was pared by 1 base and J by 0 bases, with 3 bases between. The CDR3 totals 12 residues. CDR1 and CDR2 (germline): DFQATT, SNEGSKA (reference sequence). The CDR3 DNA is TGCAGTGCTAGAGTTTTGAACACTGAAGCTTTCTTT. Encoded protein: CSARVLNTEAFF.

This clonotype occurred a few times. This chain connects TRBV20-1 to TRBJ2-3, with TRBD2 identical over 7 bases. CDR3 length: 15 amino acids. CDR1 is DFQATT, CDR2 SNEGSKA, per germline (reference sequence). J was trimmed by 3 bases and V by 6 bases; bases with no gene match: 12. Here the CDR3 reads CSAPKGGLGTDTQYF. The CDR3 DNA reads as TGCAGTGCCCCCAAGGGAGGGCTAGGAACAGATACGCAGTATTTT.

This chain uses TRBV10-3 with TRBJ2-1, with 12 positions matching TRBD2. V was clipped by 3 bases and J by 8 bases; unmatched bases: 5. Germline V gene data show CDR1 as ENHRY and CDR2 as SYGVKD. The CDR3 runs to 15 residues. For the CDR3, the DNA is TGTGCCATCAGTGAAGCTAGCGGGGGGGCAGATGAGCAGTTCTTC. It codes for CAISEASGGADEQFF.

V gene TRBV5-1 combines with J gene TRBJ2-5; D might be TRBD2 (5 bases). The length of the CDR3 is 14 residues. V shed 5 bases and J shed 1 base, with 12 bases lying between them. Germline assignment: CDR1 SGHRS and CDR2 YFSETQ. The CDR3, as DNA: TGCGCCAGCAGTCCCGGGGTGGGCCAAGAGACCCAGTACTTC. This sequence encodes CASSPGVGQETQYF.

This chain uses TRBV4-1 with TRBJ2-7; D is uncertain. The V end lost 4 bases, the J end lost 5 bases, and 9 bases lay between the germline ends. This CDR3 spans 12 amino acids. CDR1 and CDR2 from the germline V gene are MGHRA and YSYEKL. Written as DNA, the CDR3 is TGCGCCAGCAGCCTCAGCTTCGACGAGCAGTACTTC. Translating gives CASSLSFDEQYF.

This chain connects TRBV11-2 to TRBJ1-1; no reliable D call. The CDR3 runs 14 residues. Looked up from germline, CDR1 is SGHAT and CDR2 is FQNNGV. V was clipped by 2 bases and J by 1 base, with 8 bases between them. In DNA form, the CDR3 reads TGTGCCAGCAGCTTATTGCCGGGGAACACTGAAGCTTTCTTT. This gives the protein CASSLLPGNTEAFF.

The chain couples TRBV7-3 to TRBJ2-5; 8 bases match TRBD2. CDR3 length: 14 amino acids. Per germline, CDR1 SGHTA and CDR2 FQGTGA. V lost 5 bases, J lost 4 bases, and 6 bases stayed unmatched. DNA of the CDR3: TGTGCCAGCAGCCCGGGACTAGACCCAGAGACCCAGTACTTC. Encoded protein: CASSPGLDPETQYF.

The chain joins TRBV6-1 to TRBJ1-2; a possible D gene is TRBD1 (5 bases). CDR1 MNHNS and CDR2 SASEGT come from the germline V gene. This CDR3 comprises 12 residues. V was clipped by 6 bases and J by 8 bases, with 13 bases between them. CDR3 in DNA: TGTGCCAGCAGCGTAGGGGAGGGCGGCTACACCTTC. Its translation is CASSVGEGGYTF.

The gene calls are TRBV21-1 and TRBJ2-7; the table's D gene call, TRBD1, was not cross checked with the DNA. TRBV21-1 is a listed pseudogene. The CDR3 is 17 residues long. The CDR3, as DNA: TGTGCCAGCAGCAACGGTGGGGCAGCGGGCGCACCTTACGAGCAGTACTTC. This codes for CASSNGGAAGAPYEQYF.

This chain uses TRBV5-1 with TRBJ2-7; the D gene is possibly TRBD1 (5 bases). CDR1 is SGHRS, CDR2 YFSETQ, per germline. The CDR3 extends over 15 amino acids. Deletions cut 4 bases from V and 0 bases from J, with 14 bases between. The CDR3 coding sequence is TGCGCCAGCAGCCTCCTGGACACGAGCTCCTACGAGCAGTACTTC. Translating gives CASSLLDTSSYEQYF.

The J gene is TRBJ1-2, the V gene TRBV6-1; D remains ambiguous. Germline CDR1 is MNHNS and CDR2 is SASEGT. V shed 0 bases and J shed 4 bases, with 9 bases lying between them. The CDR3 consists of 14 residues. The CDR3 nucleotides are TGTGCCAGCAGTGAAGCGGGCTCTCTCTATGGCTACACCTTC. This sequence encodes CASSEAGSLYGYTF.

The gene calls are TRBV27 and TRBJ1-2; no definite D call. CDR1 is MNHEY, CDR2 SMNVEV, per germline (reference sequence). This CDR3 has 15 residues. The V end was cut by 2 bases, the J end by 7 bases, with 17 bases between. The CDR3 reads CASSLKGLYILGYTF. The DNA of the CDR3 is TGTGCCAGCAGTTTAAAAGGACTCTATATCCTTGGCTACACCTTC.

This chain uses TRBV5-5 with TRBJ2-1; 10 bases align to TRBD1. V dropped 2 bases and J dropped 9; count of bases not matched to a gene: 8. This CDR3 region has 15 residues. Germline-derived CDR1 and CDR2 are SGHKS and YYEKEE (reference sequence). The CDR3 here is CASSFQTGGYGEQFF. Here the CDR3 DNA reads TGTGCCAGCAGCTTCCAGACAGGGGGCTATGGTGAGCAGTTCTTC.

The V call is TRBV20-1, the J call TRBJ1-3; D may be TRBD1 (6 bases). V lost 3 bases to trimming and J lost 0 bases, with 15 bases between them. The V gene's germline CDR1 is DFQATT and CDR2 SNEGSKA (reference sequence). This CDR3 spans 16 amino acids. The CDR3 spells CSASTGFGASGNTIYF. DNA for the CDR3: TGCAGTGCTAGTACAGGGTTCGGAGCCTCTGGAAACACCATATATTTT.

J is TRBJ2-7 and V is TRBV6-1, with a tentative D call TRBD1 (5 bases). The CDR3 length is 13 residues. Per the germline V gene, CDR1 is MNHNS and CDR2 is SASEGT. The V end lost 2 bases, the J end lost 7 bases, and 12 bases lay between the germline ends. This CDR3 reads CASSETGFGEQYF. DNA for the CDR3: TGTGCCAGCAGTGAAACAGGTTTCGGAGAGCAGTACTTC.

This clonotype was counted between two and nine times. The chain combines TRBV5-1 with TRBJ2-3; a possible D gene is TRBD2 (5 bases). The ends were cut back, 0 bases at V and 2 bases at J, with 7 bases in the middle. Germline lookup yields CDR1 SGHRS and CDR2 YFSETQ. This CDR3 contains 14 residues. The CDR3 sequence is CASSLGAVTDTQYF. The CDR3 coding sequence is TGCGCCAGCAGCTTGGGAGCGGTCACAGATACGCAGTATTTT.

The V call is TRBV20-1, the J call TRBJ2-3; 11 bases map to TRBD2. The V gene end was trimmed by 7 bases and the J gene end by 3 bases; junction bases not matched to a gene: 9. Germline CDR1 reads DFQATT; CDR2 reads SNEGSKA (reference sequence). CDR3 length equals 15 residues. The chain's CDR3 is CSVVSGGALTDTQYF. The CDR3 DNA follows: TGCAGTGTAGTTAGCGGGGGGGCACTGACAGATACGCAGTATTTT.

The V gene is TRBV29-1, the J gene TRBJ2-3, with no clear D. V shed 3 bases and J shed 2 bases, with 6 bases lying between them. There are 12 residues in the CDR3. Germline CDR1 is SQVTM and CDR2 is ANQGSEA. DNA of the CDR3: TGCAGCGTTGAGGGGTTCACAGATACGCAGTATTTT. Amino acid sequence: CSVEGFTDTQYF.